This T cell receptor beta chain was sequenced for a study of T cells in Graves' hyperthyroidism and ophthalmopathy (dated by TCRdb to about 2019). About the full investigation: Peripheral blood samples were taken at the time of initial diagnosis, prior to any treatment. To identify TCR V-J signatures that set the groups apart, the researchers used a discovery cohort of more than 95 patients, made up of under 50 with Graves' ophthalmopathy and 57 with stable Graves' hyperthyroidism. Prospective prediction of ophthalmopathy was tested in an independent validation cohort consisting of 18 to 20 hyperthyroidism patients and approximately 16 patients who later progressed to ophthalmopathy. The 100 discovery patients were randomly divided into training and test sets at a 7:3 ratio. The study also compared thyroid tissue and blood T-cell repertoires from several Graves' hyperthyroidism patients. Once sampling was done, hyperthyroidism patients were given methimazole at a starting dose of 30 mg daily, whereas ophthalmopathy patients were given high-dose intravenous methylprednisolone. The paper reports TCR Vbeta CDR3 sequencing of fewer than 150 peripheral blood samples: 43 ophthalmopathy, some 80 hyperthyroidism and approximately 17 progressor patients.

TCR beta CDR3 regions were amplified from RNA transcripts. The first round of RT-PCR for the TCR CDR3 was performed with the HTBI primer set and the Qiagen OneStep RT-PCR kit. Libraries were constructed in a second round of multiplex PCR, after which size selection and purification were carried out. Paired-end sequencing of the libraries was performed with 100 bp reads on an Illumina HiSeq2000. The paper's processing steps were these. SOAPnuke was used to process the raw data, removing reads that contained adapters or uncalled bases, had a mean Phred below 15, or lacked an exact match to the constant primer or identifier. COPE v1.2.5 was used to merge the high-quality paired reads, and each unique nucleotide sequence was defined as a clonotype. MiTCR v1.1 was used to align clonotypes to the IMGT TRBV, TRBD and TRBJ reference segments. Only V-J combinations with frequency above 0.0001, covering 99% to 99.2% of repertoires, were analysed. The TCS score was defined as F50 (clonal expansion) divided by E x V (chaos), with BLOSUM62-based TCRdist calculated between CDR3 peptides within each V-J. Welch's t-statistics and random forest reduced roughly 540 V-J features to 10 to 15, which were used in a naive Bayes classifier (R e1071). The raw public data were reprocessed by TCRdb itself: fastp quality trimming at Q25, MiXCR clonotype calling, in-frame beta chains only. Every CDR3 protein is listed once, alongside the most common genes and DNA of its rows. The V and J calls and clone size come from TCRdb's table, not from the authors' own analysis. Present in this sample are 250,000 to 350,000 distinct CDR3 sequences, roughly 17% of which were seen just once. The top ten hold 33% of the sample.

General findings and caveats noted by the study authors: A model built on a 13 V-J signature distinguished ophthalmopathy from stable hyperthyroidism, reaching 85% to 90% sensitivity and 81.08% specificity in cross-validation and 80%/75% in testing. Sample size was not statistically predetermined, and investigators were not blinded to group allocation. Most expanded thyroid clonotypes (frequency above 0.001) were also detected in blood, a finding suggesting that blood repertoires may reflect thyroid immune responses. In validation, progression to ophthalmopathy was predicted by the model with 70.59% sensitivity and about 72% specificity, a median of approximately 6.5 months before onset.

Graves' hyperthyroidism was defined as stable when no progression to ophthalmopathy occurred over 18 months of follow-up. Hyperthyroidism patients were aged 18 to 65 years and newly diagnosed, with disease duration of less than 2 months. Any patient with an uncontrolled infection, another autoimmune disease, pregnancy or lactation was excluded. Diagnoses relied on clinical symptoms, serum thyroxine and TRAb, thyroid ultrasound and orbital computed tomography. PBMCs were isolated from 10 ml of fresh peripheral blood by Ficoll-Paque density gradient centrifugation. Trizol reagent was used to extract total RNA, and RNA quality was then checked on an Agilent 2100 Bioanalyzer. According to the germline V gene, CDR1 reads SQVTM and CDR2 reads ANQGSEA. Taken from cysteine to phenylalanine, the CDR3 has 14 residues. The kept DNA is CDR3 alone, 42 bases in frame from the first base. Comment on this clonotype: Its antigen remains unidentified. An end of the junction does not agree with germline; a read error may underlie this.

The sequence came from a man aged 25-45 years with Graves' hyperthyroidism. The material sequenced was blood. The chain couples TRBV29-1 to TRBJ2-3, and possibly TRBD1, on 6 matching bases. CDR3 region: CSAETGTVTDTQYF. The bases read TGCAGCGCTGAAACAGGGACCGTTACAGATACGCAGTATTTT.